This TCR beta chain was retrieved from a study of pediatric ulcerative colitis. Concerning this clone: Its target is unknown.

Study-level results: A couple of rectal CDR3 clonotypes occurred in all ulcerative colitis patients.

The table came from immunoSEQ multiplex PCR; TCRdb's copy has only in-frame clones and leaves some out. Of 17,000 or so clones in the sample, just under 75% were seen once. During colonoscopy, one to two rectal pinch biopsies were collected. The CDR3 totals 16 residues. The germline gives CDR1 ENHRY, CDR2 SYGVKD. V was clipped by 2 bases and J by 0 bases, with 14 bases between them. This sequence was found in a girl under 18 with moderate ulcerative colitis. The sequencing input was gut tissue. This chain uses TRBV10-3 with TRBJ2-7; D may match TRBD1 or TRBD2 (5 bases each). The CDR3 sequence is CAISEARGRLSYEQYF. CDR3 bases: TGTGCCATCAGTGAGGCCCGGGGACGGCTCTCCTACGAGCAGTACTTC.